One sample yielded the 26 T cell receptor beta chains listed below, sequenced in a study of T cell responses to AZD1222 COVID-19 vaccine. Measured with immunoSEQ multiplex PCR; TCRdb has only the in-frame clones, and not every one. This table has 72,000 or so clones, around nine tenths appearing once. Specimen: peripheral blood, collected on day 0 of AZD1222 vaccination. These receptors all come from an adult in good health.

This clone appeared a single time. The V gene is TRBV15, the J gene TRBJ1-5; a weak D match, TRBD1 (5 bases). The germline V and J ends were trimmed by 5 bases and 10 bases, with 12 bases remaining between them. The CDR3 spans 12 residues. The germline gives CDR1 LNHNV, CDR2 YYDKDF (reference sequence). CDR3 DNA: TGTGCCACCAGCCTCGGGGGTCTTCCCCAGCATTTT. Protein sequence: CATSLGGLPQHF.

This chain connects TRBV24-1 to TRBJ1-1; D may be TRBD1 (6 bases). Between the trimmed V and J ends, which lost 0 bases and 1 base, there was a span of 17 bases. CDR1 is KGHDR and CDR2 is SFDVKD in the germline V gene. This CDR3 has 18 amino acids. The CDR3 protein is CATSDLGQPNPPNTEAFF. The CDR3 DNA is TGTGCCACCAGTGATTTGGGACAGCCTAACCCCCCGAACACTGAAGCTTTCTTT.

This clone occurred a few times. The rearrangement uses TRBV5-1 and TRBJ2-7; 10 nucleotides align to TRBD2. Losses at the gene ends were 2 bases for V and 6 bases for J; bases not matched to a gene: 8. This CDR3 has 15 residues. Germline CDR1 reads SGHRS; CDR2 reads YFSETQ. The CDR3 reads CASSFALAGVVEQYF. In nucleotides, the CDR3 is TGCGCCAGCAGCTTCGCTCTAGCGGGAGTAGTCGAGCAGTACTTC.

This clone has just one count. The J gene is TRBJ2-1, the V gene TRBV20-1, with 11 bases fitting TRBD2. CDR1 and CDR2 (germline): DFQATT, SNEGSKA (reference sequence). Trimming took 4 bases from V and 10 from J; bases not matched to a gene: 12. The CDR3 contains 15 residues. The CDR3 loop is CSATDPTSGSWEQFF. For the CDR3, the DNA is TGCAGTGCTACTGACCCCACTAGCGGGAGTTGGGAGCAGTTCTTC.

The rearrangement links TRBV5-1 to TRBJ2-1; 9 bases align to TRBD1. V lost 0 bases, J lost 7 bases, and 2 bases stayed unmatched. CDR1 SGHRS and CDR2 YFSETQ come from the germline V gene. The CDR3 runs to 14 residues. DNA of the CDR3: TGCGCCAGCAGCTTGGGGACAGGGGCGAATGAGCAGTTCTTC. This encodes CASSLGTGANEQFF.

This chain joins TRBV9 and TRBJ2-7; the match to TRBD1 covers 7 bases. This CDR3 contains 18 residues. Germline CDR1 is SGDLS and CDR2 is YYNGEE. The V segment lost 3 bases and the J segment 0 bases; nucleotides outside the gene matches: 15. The CDR3 region is CASSGWIPGTALSYEQYF. The CDR3 DNA reads TGTGCCAGCAGCGGATGGATCCCCGGGACAGCTCTCTCCTACGAGCAGTACTTC.

This clone was picked up one time. The gene calls are TRBV7-8 and TRBJ1-4, with 9 bases identical to TRBD1. The junction had 5 bases not matched to a gene; V was cut back by 5 bases and J by 7 bases. The CDR3 sequence is 14 residues long. Looked up from germline, CDR1 is SGHVS and CDR2 is FQNEAQ. The CDR3 sequence is CASSLDRGGEKLFF. Written as DNA, the CDR3 is TGTGCCAGCAGCCTTGACAGGGGGGGTGAAAAACTGTTTTTT. The variable domain in full, completed from reference TRBV7-8 and TRBJ1-4, reads GAGVSQSPRYKVAKRGQDVALRCDPISGHVSLFWYQQALGQGPEFLTYFQNEAQLDKSGLPSDRFFAERPEGSVSTLKIQRTQQEDSAVYLCASSLDRGGEKLFFGSGTQLSVL.

The chain employs TRBV12-3 or TRBV12-4 and TRBJ1-4; a possible D gene is TRBD1 (5 bases). This CDR3 contains 12 residues. Deletions cut 4 bases from V and 12 bases from J, with 12 bases between. The DNA for the CDR3 is TGTGCCAGCAGTTGGGCACGGGACCAACTGTTTTTT. It encodes CASSWARDQLFF.

Written as DNA, the CDR3 is TGTGCCAGCAGATCACATCAGGACAGGGCTGAAGCTTTCTTT. Amino acids: CASRSHQDRAEAFF. V and J are TRBV3-1 (or the pseudogene TRBV3-2) and TRBJ1-1, with 8 bases aligning to TRBD1. Germline-derived CDR1 and CDR2 are LGHDT and YNNKEL (reference sequence). Unmatched junction bases numbered 9, after V lost 6 bases and J lost 6 bases. The CDR3 has 14 amino acids.

The chain combines TRBV11-2 with TRBJ1-2; 7 positions agree with TRBD1. The CDR3 has 14 residues. Germline V gene sequence: CDR1 SGHAT, CDR2 FQNNGV. Trimming took 5 bases from V and 0 from J; bases not matched to a gene: 3. This CDR3 reads CASSGDRANYGYTF. Here the CDR3 DNA reads TGTGCCAGCAGCGGAGACAGGGCTAACTATGGCTACACCTTC.

This chain joins TRBV6-5 and TRBJ2-7; maybe TRBD2 (7 bases). CDR3 length: 11 amino acids. V dropped 8 bases and J dropped 13 bases, with 18 bases sitting between them. Germline V gene data show CDR1 as MNHEY and CDR2 as SVGAGI. The CDR3 loop reads CASGNRGAGYF. The CDR3 DNA sequence: TGTGCCAGCGGAAATCGGGGGGCGGGCTACTTC.

The genes are TRBV2 and TRBJ2-7; unclear D gene. Germline V gene data show CDR1 as SNHLY and CDR2 as FYNNEI. The CDR3 spans 12 residues. Trimming removed 2 bases from V and 3 bases from J, with 5 bases in between. CDR3 sequence (DNA): TGTGCCAGCAGTGAAAAGGGCTACGAGCAGTACTTC. This sequence encodes CASSEKGYEQYF.

In its sample, this clone was seen once. J is TRBJ1-5 and V is TRBV30; D is possibly TRBD1 (5 bases). The CDR3 sequence is 14 residues long. Germline-derived CDR1 and CDR2 are GTSNPN and SVGIG (reference sequence). Trimming pared 4 bases from V and 8 bases from J, leaving 18 bases between. CDR3 coding DNA: TGTGCCTGGAACCAGGCCCTAGTAGGGGAGCCCCAGCATTTT. Translation: CAWNQALVGEPQHF.

The chain uses TRBV5-4 and TRBJ2-3; maybe TRBD2 (5 bases). Germline V gene sequence: CDR1 SGHNT, CDR2 YYREEE (reference sequence). Between the trimmed V and J ends, which lost 6 bases and 4 bases, there was a span of 18 bases. This CDR3 has 15 residues. CDR3 in DNA: TGTGCCAGCATCCCGAACGGGGAATTTTCAGATACGCAGTATTTT. This sequence encodes CASIPNGEFSDTQYF. Based on the CDR3 plus reference TRBV5-4 and TRBJ2-3, the full variable domain is ETGVTQSPTHLIKTRGQQVTLRCSSQSGHNTVSWYQQALGQGPQFIFQYYREEENGRGNFPPRFSGLQFPNYSSELNVNALELDDSALYLCASIPNGEFSDTQYFGPGTRLTVL.

The chain is built from TRBV7-2 and TRBJ2-5; tentatively, D is TRBD1 or TRBD2 (5 bases each). This CDR3 region has 15 residues. Between the trimmed V and J ends, which lost 1 base and 4 bases, there was a span of 13 bases. Germline assignment: CDR1 SGHTA and CDR2 FQGNSA. CDR3 loop: CASSLDPGRGETQYF. DNA for the CDR3: TGTGCCAGCAGCTTAGATCCGGGAAGGGGAGAGACCCAGTACTTC.

The chain joins TRBV6-5 to TRBJ1-1; D is ambiguous. The V gene lost 4 bases and the J gene lost 4 bases, with 13 bases spanning the gap. CDR3 length: 14 residues. Germline CDR1 and CDR2: MNHEY and SVGAGI. CDR3 loop: CASSSQSPSTEAFF. CDR3 coding DNA: TGTGCCAGCAGTTCCCAATCCCCGAGCACTGAAGCTTTCTTT.

The chain is built from TRBV5-4 and TRBJ2-1; a possible D gene is TRBD2 (6 bases). Trimming took 3 bases from V and 11 from J, leaving 12 bases between them. Germline V gene lookup returns CDR1 SGHNT and CDR2 YYREEE (reference sequence). This CDR3 has 12 amino acids. CDR3 nucleotide sequence: TGTGCCAGCAGCTCGAGGGAGGATAAGCAGTTCTTC. Translation gives CASSSREDKQFF.

The V call is TRBV6-2 or TRBV6-3, the J call TRBJ1-2, with D uncertain. Trimming pared 2 bases from V and 3 bases from J, leaving 19 bases between. Germline assignment: CDR1 MNHEY and CDR2 SVGEGT. The length of the CDR3 is 17 residues. The CDR3 sequence: CASSYGRVSGSDYGYTF. Here the CDR3 DNA reads TGTGCCAGCAGTTACGGGAGGGTCAGCGGCTCGGACTATGGCTACACCTTC.

This clone came up once. The chain carries TRBV11-2 and TRBJ1-1, with 7 nucleotides matching TRBD1. In germline, CDR1 is SGHAT, CDR2 FQNNGV. CDR3 length: 14 residues. With V trimmed by 7 bases and J by 7 bases, 12 bases remained unmatched. DNA for the CDR3: TGTGCCAGCACCCCTGGGGAGGGGGCCCTTGAAGCTTTCTTT. Residues: CASTPGEGALEAFF.

This chain connects TRBV6-1 to TRBJ1-1, with D hard to call. CDR1 and CDR2 from the germline V gene are MNHNS and SASEGT. The CDR3 runs to 10 residues. The V end was cut by 2 bases, the J end by 8 bases, with 3 bases between. The CDR3 region is CASSENEAFF. For the CDR3, the DNA is TGTGCCAGCAGTGAAAACGAAGCTTTCTTT.

V and J are TRBV11-3 and TRBJ2-7; 7 nucleotides agree with TRBD2. V trimming: 1 base; J trimming: 7 bases; junction bases outside the gene matches: 7. CDR3 length: 14 residues. Per germline, CDR1 SGHNT and CDR2 YENEEA. The CDR3 is CASSLVRRGGEQYF. CDR3 in DNA: TGTGCCAGCAGCTTAGTGCGGAGGGGAGGGGAGCAGTACTTC.

The chain is built from TRBV6-5 and TRBJ1-2; weak D call: TRBD1 (5 bases). Looked up from germline, CDR1 is MNHEY and CDR2 is SVGAGI. V was trimmed by 2 bases and J by 0 bases, leaving 10 bases between them. The CDR3 runs 15 residues. CDR3 amino acids: CASSYGGQANYGYTF. CDR3 in DNA: TGTGCCAGCAGTTACGGAGGACAAGCTAACTATGGCTACACCTTC.

The rearrangement links TRBV6-2 or TRBV6-3 to TRBJ1-6; unclear D gene. Germline V gene data show CDR1 as MNHEY and CDR2 as SVGEGT. The CDR3 is 14 amino acids. V dropped 8 bases and J dropped 7 bases, with 15 bases sitting between them. CDR3 in DNA: TGTGCCAGCCGTTTCGGTGGACTAAATTCACCCCTCCACTTT. It codes for CASRFGGLNSPLHF.

A remark on this clone: One end of the junction fails to match germline, which may point to a read error. The chain combines TRBV6-5 with TRBJ2-1, with D perhaps being TRBD1 or TRBD2 (5 bases each). The germline gives CDR1 MNHEY, CDR2 SVGAGI. CDR3 length equals 15 residues. The chain's CDR3 is CASRLYRYGDGSEVF. The CDR3 nucleotides read TGTGCCAGCAGATTATACCGGTACGGGGACGGCAGCGAAGTCTTC.

The rearrangement links TRBV5-5 to TRBJ2-1; 10 bases are a match to TRBD2. Germline trimming cut 0 bases from V and 5 bases from J; bases unmatched to any gene: 2. This CDR3 is built from 15 residues. In germline, CDR1 is SGHKS, CDR2 YYEKEE (reference sequence). This chain's CDR3 is CASSLVLAGNNEQFF. Here the CDR3 DNA reads TGTGCCAGCAGCTTGGTACTAGCGGGGAACAATGAGCAGTTCTTC.

Here the CDR3 DNA reads TGTGCCAGCAGTTCAGGACAGGGTGACGCTTCACCCCTCCACTTT. This sequence encodes CASSSGQGDASPLHF. The rearrangement links TRBV7-9 to TRBJ1-6; TRBD1 aligns across 8 bases. Germline CDR1 reads SEHNR; CDR2 reads FQNEAQ (reference sequence). CDR3 length: 15 amino acids. J lost 9 bases, V lost 6 bases, and 10 bases had no gene match.